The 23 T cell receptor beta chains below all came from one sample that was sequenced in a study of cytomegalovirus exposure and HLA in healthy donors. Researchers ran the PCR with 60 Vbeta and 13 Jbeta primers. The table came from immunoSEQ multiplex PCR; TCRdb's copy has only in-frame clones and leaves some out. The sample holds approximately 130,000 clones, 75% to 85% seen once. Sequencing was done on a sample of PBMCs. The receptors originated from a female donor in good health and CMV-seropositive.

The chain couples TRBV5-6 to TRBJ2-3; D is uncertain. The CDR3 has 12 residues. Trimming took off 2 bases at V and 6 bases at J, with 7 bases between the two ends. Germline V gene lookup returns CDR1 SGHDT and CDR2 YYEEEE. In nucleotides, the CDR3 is TGTGCCAGCAGCTTACTCTCGGATACGCAGTATTTT. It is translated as CASSLLSDTQYF.

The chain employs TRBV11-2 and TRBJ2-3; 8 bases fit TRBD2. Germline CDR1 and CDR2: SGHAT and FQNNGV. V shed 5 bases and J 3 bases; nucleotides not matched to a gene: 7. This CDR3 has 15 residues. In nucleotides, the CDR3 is TGTGCCAGCAGCGCTGGCCGGGGGGGAACAGATACGCAGTATTTT. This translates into CASSAGRGGTDTQYF.

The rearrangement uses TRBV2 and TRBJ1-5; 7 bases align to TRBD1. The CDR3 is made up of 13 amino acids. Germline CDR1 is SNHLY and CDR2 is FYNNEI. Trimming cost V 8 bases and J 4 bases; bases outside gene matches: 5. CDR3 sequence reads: CASGGQINQPQHF. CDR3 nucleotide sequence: TGTGCCAGCGGGGGACAGATAAATCAGCCCCAGCATTTT.

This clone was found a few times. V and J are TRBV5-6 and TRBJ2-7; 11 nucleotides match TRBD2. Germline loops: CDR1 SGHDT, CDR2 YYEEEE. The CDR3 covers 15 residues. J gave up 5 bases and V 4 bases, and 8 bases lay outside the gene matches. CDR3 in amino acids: CASSARLAGSDEQYF. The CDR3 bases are TGTGCCAGCAGCGCTAGACTAGCGGGAAGCGACGAGCAGTACTTC. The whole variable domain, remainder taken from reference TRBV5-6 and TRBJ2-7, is DAGVTQSPTHLIKTRGQQVTLRCSPKSGHDTVSWYQQALGQGPQFIFQYYEEEERQRGNFPDRFSGHQFPNYSSELNVNALLLGDSALYLCASSARLAGSDEQYFGPGTRLTVT.

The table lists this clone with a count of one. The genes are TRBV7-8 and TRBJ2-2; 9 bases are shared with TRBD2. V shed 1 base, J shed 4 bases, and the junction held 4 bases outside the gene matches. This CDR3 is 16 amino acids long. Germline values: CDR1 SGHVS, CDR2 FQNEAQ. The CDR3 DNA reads TGTGCCAGCAGCTTAGTCGCGGGGGGGGCCACCGGGGAGCTGTTTTTT. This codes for CASSLVAGGATGELFF.

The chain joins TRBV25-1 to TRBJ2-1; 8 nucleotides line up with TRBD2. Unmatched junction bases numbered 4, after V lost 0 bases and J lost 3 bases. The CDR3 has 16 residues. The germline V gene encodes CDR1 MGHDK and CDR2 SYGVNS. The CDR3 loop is CASSEYAGGLYNEQFF. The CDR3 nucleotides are TGTGCCAGCAGTGAATATGCGGGGGGCCTCTACAATGAGCAGTTCTTC.

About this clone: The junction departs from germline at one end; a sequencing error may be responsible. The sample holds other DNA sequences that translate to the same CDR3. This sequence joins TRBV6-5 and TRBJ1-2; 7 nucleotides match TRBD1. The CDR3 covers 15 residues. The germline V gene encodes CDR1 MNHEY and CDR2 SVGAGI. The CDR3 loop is CASSYSTGVIGGYTF. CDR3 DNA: TGTGCCAGTAGTTACTCCACAGGGGTAATTGGTGGCTACACCTTC.

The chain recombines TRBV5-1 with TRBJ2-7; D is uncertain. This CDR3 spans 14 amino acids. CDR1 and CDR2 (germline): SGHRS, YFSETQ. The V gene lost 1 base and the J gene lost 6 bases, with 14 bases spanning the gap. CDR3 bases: TGCGCCAGCAGCTTGACTTTCAGGTCCCGCGAGCAGTACTTC. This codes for CASSLTFRSREQYF. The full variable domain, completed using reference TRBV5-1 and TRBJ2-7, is KAGVTQTPRYLIKTRGQQVTLSCSPISGHRSVSWYQQTPGQGLQFLFEYFSETQRNKGNFPGRFSGRQFSNSRSEMNVSTLELGDSALYLCASSLTFRSREQYFGPGTRLTVT.

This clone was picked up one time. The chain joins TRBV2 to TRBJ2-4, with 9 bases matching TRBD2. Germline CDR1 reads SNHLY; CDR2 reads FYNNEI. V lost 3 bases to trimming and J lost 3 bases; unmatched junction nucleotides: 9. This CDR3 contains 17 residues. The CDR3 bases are TGTGCCAGCAGTGAGCGTAGCGGGGGTAGGGGCAAAAACATTCAGTACTTC. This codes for CASSERSGGRGKNIQYF.

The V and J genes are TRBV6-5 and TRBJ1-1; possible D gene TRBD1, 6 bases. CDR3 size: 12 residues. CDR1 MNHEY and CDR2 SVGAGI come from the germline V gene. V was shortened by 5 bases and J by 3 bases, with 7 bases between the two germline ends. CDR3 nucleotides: TGTGCCAGCAGTGGACAGCACACTGAAGCTTTCTTT. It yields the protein CASSGQHTEAFF.

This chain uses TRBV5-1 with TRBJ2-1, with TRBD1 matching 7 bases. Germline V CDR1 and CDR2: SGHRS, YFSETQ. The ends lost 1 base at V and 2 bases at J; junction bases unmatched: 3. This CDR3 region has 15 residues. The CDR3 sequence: CASSLMGQPYNEQFF. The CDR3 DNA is TGCGCCAGCAGCTTGATGGGACAGCCCTACAATGAGCAGTTCTTC. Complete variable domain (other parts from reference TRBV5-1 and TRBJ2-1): KAGVTQTPRYLIKTRGQQVTLSCSPISGHRSVSWYQQTPGQGLQFLFEYFSETQRNKGNFPGRFSGRQFSNSRSEMNVSTLELGDSALYLCASSLMGQPYNEQFFGPGTRLTVL.

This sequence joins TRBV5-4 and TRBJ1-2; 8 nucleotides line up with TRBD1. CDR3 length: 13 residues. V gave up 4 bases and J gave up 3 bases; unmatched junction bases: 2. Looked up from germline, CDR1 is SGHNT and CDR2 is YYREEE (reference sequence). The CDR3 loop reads CASSDRGDYGYTF. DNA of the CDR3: TGTGCCAGCAGCGACAGGGGTGACTATGGCTACACCTTC.

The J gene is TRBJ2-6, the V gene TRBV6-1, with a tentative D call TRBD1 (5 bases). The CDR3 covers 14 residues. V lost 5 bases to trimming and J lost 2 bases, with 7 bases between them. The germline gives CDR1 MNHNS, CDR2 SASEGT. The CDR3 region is CASSSTAGANVLTF. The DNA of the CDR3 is TGTGCCAGCAGTTCGACAGCTGGGGCCAACGTCCTGACTTTC.

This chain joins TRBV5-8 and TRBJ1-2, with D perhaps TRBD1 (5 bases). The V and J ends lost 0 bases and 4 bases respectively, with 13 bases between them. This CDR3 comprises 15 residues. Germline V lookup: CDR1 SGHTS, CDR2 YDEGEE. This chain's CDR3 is CASSLGARVGYGYTF. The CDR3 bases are TGTGCCAGCAGCTTGGGGGCCAGGGTAGGCTATGGCTACACCTTC.

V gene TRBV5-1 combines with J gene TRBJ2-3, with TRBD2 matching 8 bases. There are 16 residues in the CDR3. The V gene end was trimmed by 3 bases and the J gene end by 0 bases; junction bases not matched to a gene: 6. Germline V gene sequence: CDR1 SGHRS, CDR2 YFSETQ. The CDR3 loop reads CASSSRTSGSTDTQYF. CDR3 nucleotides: TGCGCCAGCAGCTCGCGAACTAGCGGTAGCACAGATACGCAGTATTTT.

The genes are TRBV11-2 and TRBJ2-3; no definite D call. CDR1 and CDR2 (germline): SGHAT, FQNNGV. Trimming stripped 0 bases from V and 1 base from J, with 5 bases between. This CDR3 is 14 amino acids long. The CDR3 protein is CASSLDAGTDTQYF. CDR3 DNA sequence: TGTGCCAGCAGCTTAGATGCAGGCACAGATACGCAGTATTTT.

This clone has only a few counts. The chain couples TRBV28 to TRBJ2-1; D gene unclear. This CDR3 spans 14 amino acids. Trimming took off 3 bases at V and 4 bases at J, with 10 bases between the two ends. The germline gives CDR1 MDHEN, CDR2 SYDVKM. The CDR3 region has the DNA TGTGCCAGCAGTTTTCGAACCAGGTACAATGAGCAGTTCTTC. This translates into CASSFRTRYNEQFF.

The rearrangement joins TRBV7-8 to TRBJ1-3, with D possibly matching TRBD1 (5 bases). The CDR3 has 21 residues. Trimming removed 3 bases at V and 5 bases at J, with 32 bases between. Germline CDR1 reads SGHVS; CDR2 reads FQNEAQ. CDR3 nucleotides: TGTGCCAGCAGCTTGTCTCCCTCCTATAGGACACTTCAACGAAGAAGAAACACCATATATTTT. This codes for CASSLSPSYRTLQRRRNTIYF.

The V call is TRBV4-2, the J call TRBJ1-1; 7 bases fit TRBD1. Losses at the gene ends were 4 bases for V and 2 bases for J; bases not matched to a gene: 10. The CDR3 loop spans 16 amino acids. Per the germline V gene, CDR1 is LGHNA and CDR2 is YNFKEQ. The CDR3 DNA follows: TGTGCCAGCAGCCCACCGACAGGGAAAGGAAACACTGAAGCTTTCTTT. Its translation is CASSPPTGKGNTEAFF.

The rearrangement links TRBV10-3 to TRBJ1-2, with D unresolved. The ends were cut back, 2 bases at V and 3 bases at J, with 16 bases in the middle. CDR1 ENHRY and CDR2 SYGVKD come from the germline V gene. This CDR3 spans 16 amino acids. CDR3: CAISEGEDRQYYGYTF. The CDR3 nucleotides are TGTGCCATCAGTGAGGGTGAGGATAGGCAGTACTATGGCTACACCTTC.

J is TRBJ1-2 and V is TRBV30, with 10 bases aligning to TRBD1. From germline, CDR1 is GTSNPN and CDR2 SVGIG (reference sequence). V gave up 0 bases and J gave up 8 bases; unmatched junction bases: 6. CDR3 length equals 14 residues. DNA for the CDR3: TGTGCCTGGAGTGTGGGGACAGGGGCTTCGGGCTACACCTTC. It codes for CAWSVGTGASGYTF.

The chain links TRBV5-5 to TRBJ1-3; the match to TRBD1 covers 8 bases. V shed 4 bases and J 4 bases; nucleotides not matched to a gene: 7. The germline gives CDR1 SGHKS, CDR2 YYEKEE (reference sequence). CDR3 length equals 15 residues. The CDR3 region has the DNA TGTGCCAGCAGCAACGGACAGGGAAGAGGAAACACCATATATTTT. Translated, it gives CASSNGQGRGNTIYF.

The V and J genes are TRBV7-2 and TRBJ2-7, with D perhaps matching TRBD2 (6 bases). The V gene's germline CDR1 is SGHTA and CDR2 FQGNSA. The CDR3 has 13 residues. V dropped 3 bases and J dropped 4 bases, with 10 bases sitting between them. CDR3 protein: CASSFTSPYEQYF. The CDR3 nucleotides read TGTGCCAGCAGCTTTACTAGCCCGTACGAGCAGTACTTC.